The 31 T cell receptor beta chains in this list originate from one sample, sequenced in a study of cytomegalovirus exposure and HLA in healthy donors. Assay: immunoSEQ multiplex PCR; the TCRdb copy retains only in-frame clones and omits some. Among about 360,000 clones listed, 86% were seen once. Sequencing was carried out using PBMCs. The receptors stem from a woman aged 18-29 years in good health and CMV-seronegative.

This sequence joins TRBV28 and TRBJ2-7; possible D gene TRBD1, 5 bases. The CDR3 length is 14 residues. V was clipped by 2 bases and J by 2 bases, with 10 bases between them. CDR1 MDHEN and CDR2 SYDVKM come from the germline V gene. CDR3 region: CASSLTGITYEQYF. CDR3 nucleotide sequence: TGTGCCAGCAGTTTAACAGGCATTACCTACGAGCAGTACTTC.

This clone was seen a handful of times. The chain recombines TRBV2 with TRBJ2-5, with 10 bases matching TRBD1. Losses at the gene ends were 6 bases for V and 0 bases for J; bases not matched to a gene: 4. CDR1 and CDR2 from the germline V gene are SNHLY and FYNNEI. The CDR3 sequence is 15 residues long. The DNA of the CDR3 is TGTGCCAGCAGCCGGGACAGGGGAGACCAAGAGACCCAGTACTTC. It specifies CASSRDRGDQETQYF.

This clone was seen just once. The chain combines TRBV7-8 with TRBJ2-7; the D gene is possibly TRBD1 (5 bases). Germline CDR1 and CDR2: SGHVS and FQNEAQ. CDR3 size: 14 residues. V was trimmed by 7 bases and J by 4 bases, leaving 17 bases between them. The CDR3, as DNA: TGTGCCAGCATCCCTAAGCAGGGCCCTTACGAGCAGTACTTC. This sequence encodes CASIPKQGPYEQYF.

Only a few counts were recorded for this clone. The V and J genes are TRBV19 and TRBJ2-2; the D gene is possibly TRBD1 (6 bases). CDR1 is LNHDA and CDR2 is SQIVND in the germline V gene (reference sequence). Trimming removed 6 bases at V and 5 bases at J, with 13 bases between. The CDR3 is 14 amino acids. For the CDR3, the DNA is TGTGCCAGTAGGCCCCAAGGGGGAACCGGGGAGCTGTTTTTT. It codes for CASRPQGGTGELFF. The full variable domain, completed using reference TRBV19 and TRBJ2-2, is DGGITQSPKYLFRKEGQNVTLSCEQNLNHDAMYWYRQDPGQGLRLIYYSQIVNDFQKGDIAEGYSVSREKKESFPLTVTSAQKNPTAFYLCASRPQGGTGELFFGEGSRLTVL.

The J gene is TRBJ1-4, the V gene TRBV5-5; D gene uncertain. The germline V gene has CDR1 SGHKS and CDR2 YYEKEE (reference sequence). The V end lost 3 bases, the J end lost 0 bases, and 9 bases lay between the germline ends. The CDR3 is 15 residues long. This CDR3 reads CASSSSPATNEKLFF. The CDR3 coding sequence is TGTGCCAGCAGCTCTTCCCCTGCAACTAATGAAAAACTGTTTTTT.

The rearrangement links TRBV29-1 to TRBJ2-5; TRBD2 aligns across 8 bases. The CDR3 has 14 residues. V was pared by 7 bases and J by 2 bases, with 9 bases of the junction left unmatched. The germline gives CDR1 SQVTM, CDR2 ANQGSEA. CDR3: CSALLAESQETQYF. The CDR3 DNA is TGCAGCGCCTTACTAGCGGAATCGCAAGAGACCCAGTACTTC.

The rearrangement uses TRBV27 and TRBJ1-5, with 8 bases lining up with TRBD1. CDR3 size: 15 residues. J gave up 6 bases and V 5 bases, and 9 bases lay outside the gene matches. Germline lookup yields CDR1 MNHEY and CDR2 SMNVEV (reference sequence). As DNA, the CDR3 is TGTGCCAGCAGTAACAGCAGGGGGCGAAGTCAGCCCCAGCATTTT. It codes for CASSNSRGRSQPQHF.

With respect to this clone: Other nucleotide sequences in the sample specify the same CDR3. CDR3 nucleotide sequence: TGTGCCAGCAGTTTAAGAGGCGGGGTCGGGGACACTGAAGCTTTCTTT. Protein product: CASSLRGGVGDTEAFF. The chain links TRBV27 to TRBJ1-1; D call uncertain. CDR3 length: 16 residues. V was shortened by 2 bases and J by 3 bases, with 16 bases between the two germline ends. Germline V gene lookup returns CDR1 MNHEY and CDR2 SMNVEV (reference sequence).

The CDR3 DNA reads as TGTGCCAGCAACTATCCACCTCCTTCCTACGAGCAGTACTTC. Amino acids: CASNYPPPSYEQYF. The chain employs TRBV27 and TRBJ2-7; D remains ambiguous. V lost 7 bases to trimming and J lost 1 base, with 14 bases between them. The CDR3 is 14 amino acids. Germline V gene lookup returns CDR1 MNHEY and CDR2 SMNVEV (reference sequence).

The chain links TRBV6-5 to TRBJ1-2, with TRBD1 matching 7 bases. J was trimmed by 1 base and V by 0 bases; bases with no gene match: 5. The germline CDR1 and CDR2 sequences are MNHEY and SVGAGI. This CDR3 region has 16 residues. The CDR3 is CASSYSAGGLNYGYTF. CDR3 bases: TGTGCCAGCAGTTACTCTGCAGGGGGGCTTAACTATGGCTACACCTTC.

The chain carries TRBV27 and TRBJ2-7; TRBD2 might be the D (6 bases). V was pared by 6 bases and J by 3 bases, with 12 bases between. There are 13 residues in the CDR3. Germline V gene sequence: CDR1 MNHEY, CDR2 SMNVEV (reference sequence). The CDR3 sequence: CASSGSPGYEQYF. DNA of the CDR3: TGTGCCAGCAGCGGGAGCCCCGGCTACGAGCAGTACTTC.

This clone was seen just once. This sequence joins TRBV5-1 and TRBJ2-1, with 8 bases fitting TRBD2. The CDR3 has 15 residues. Germline CDR1 and CDR2: SGHRS and YFSETQ. The V segment lost 4 bases and the J segment 1 base; nucleotides outside the gene matches: 4. The DNA of the CDR3 is TGCGCCAGCAGCCTCTTAGCGGGGTCCTACAATGAGCAGTTCTTC. Protein: CASSLLAGSYNEQFF. Based on the CDR3 plus reference TRBV5-1 and TRBJ2-1, the full variable domain is KAGVTQTPRYLIKTRGQQVTLSCSPISGHRSVSWYQQTPGQGLQFLFEYFSETQRNKGNFPGRFSGRQFSNSRSEMNVSTLELGDSALYLCASSLLAGSYNEQFFGPGTRLTVL.

The chain links TRBV9 to TRBJ2-7, with D unresolved. Between the trimmed V and J ends, which lost 4 bases and 5 bases, there was a span of 16 bases. CDR1 and CDR2 from the germline V gene are SGDLS and YYNGEE. The length of the CDR3 is 14 residues. CDR3 sequence (DNA): TGTGCCAGCAGCACCGCGGAGAGTTTGCACGAGCAGTACTTC. Encoded protein: CASSTAESLHEQYF.

The table lists this clone with a count of one. The V gene is TRBV5-1, the J gene TRBJ2-1; tentatively, D is TRBD2 (6 bases). The CDR3 length is 15 residues. From germline, CDR1 is SGHRS and CDR2 YFSETQ. Trimming took 0 bases from V and 2 from J, leaving 9 bases between them. The CDR3 loop is CASSLDAGTYNEQFF. For the CDR3, the DNA is TGCGCCAGCAGCTTGGACGCGGGGACCTACAATGAGCAGTTCTTC.

The chain recombines TRBV28 with TRBJ2-7; 9 nucleotides match TRBD2. CDR3 length: 15 amino acids. Losses at the gene ends were 2 bases for V and 1 base for J; bases not matched to a gene: 3. Germline loops: CDR1 MDHEN, CDR2 SYDVKM. The CDR3 sequence: CASSLTSGRSYEQYF. Written as DNA, the CDR3 is TGTGCCAGCAGTTTAACTAGCGGGCGATCCTACGAGCAGTACTTC.

This clone was seen more than once but under ten times. The chain employs TRBV5-1 and TRBJ2-3; TRBD2 agrees at 16 bases. CDR3 size: 15 residues. Unmatched junction bases numbered 7, after V lost 8 bases and J lost 7 bases. CDR1 SGHRS and CDR2 YFSETQ come from the germline V gene. DNA of the CDR3: TGCGCCAGTGGGACTAGCGGGGGGGCCCTGAATACGCAGTATTTT. Amino acid sequence: CASGTSGGALNTQYF.

V usage is TRBV28 and J usage is TRBJ1-2; 8 positions agree with TRBD1. Germline CDR1 is MDHEN and CDR2 is SYDVKM. V dropped 5 bases and J dropped 13; count of bases not matched to a gene: 9. The CDR3 extends over 12 amino acids. The CDR3 DNA sequence: TGTGCCAGCAGTCGGGACAGGATCCGGTTCACCTTC. Protein sequence: CASSRDRIRFTF.

This chain uses TRBV10-1 with TRBJ2-1, with 8 bases identical to TRBD2. Per the germline V gene, CDR1 is WNHNN and CDR2 is SYGVQD (reference sequence). CDR3 length: 15 amino acids. V shed 3 bases and J 6 bases; nucleotides not matched to a gene: 7. CDR3 loop: CASSEWVSGANEQFF. In DNA form, the CDR3 reads TGCGCCAGCAGTGAATGGGTTAGCGGGGCCAATGAGCAGTTCTTC.

This chain links TRBV19 with TRBJ1-1; D is perhaps TRBD1 (5 bases). The germline V gene has CDR1 LNHDA and CDR2 SQIVND (reference sequence). CDR3 length equals 13 residues. Trimming stripped 5 bases from V and 2 bases from J, with 9 bases between. CDR3 sequence (DNA): TGTGCCAGTAGTCCAGGACACAACACTGAAGCTTTCTTT. Its translation: CASSPGHNTEAFF. The variable domain in full, completed from reference TRBV19 and TRBJ1-1, reads DGGITQSPKYLFRKEGQNVTLSCEQNLNHDAMYWYRQDPGQGLRLIYYSQIVNDFQKGDIAEGYSVSREKKESFPLTVTSAQKNPTAFYLCASSPGHNTEAFFGQGTRLTVV.

The chain carries TRBV9 and TRBJ2-7; D uncertain. The germline V gene has CDR1 SGDLS and CDR2 YYNGEE. Trimming stripped 3 bases from V and 4 bases from J, with 14 bases between. The CDR3 loop spans 14 amino acids. The DNA of the CDR3 is TGTGCCAGCAGCGCTTTACCGACTGGTTACGAGCAGTACTTC. The encoded protein is CASSALPTGYEQYF.

The V gene is TRBV5-1, the J gene TRBJ2-2; TRBD2 matches at 13 bases. There are 16 residues in the CDR3. V lost 9 bases to trimming and J lost 5 bases; unmatched junction nucleotides: 10. Germline assignment: CDR1 SGHRS and CDR2 YFSETQ. CDR3 loop: CAILGTSGVKTGELFF. CDR3 DNA: TGCGCCATCCTAGGGACTAGCGGGGTTAAAACCGGGGAGCTGTTTTTT.

The chain combines TRBV15 with TRBJ2-1, with 12 bases identical to TRBD2. The CDR3 loop spans 19 amino acids. The J segment lost 0 bases and the V segment lost 0 bases, leaving 6 bases of the junction unmatched. Per the germline V gene, CDR1 is LNHNV and CDR2 is YYDKDF (reference sequence). CDR3 DNA: TGTGCCACCAGCAGAGACCTAGCGGGGGGGCCGGCCTCCTACAATGAGCAGTTCTTC. This translates into CATSRDLAGGPASYNEQFF.

This rearrangement joins TRBV14 to TRBJ2-7, with a possible D match to TRBD1 (6 bases). Germline V lookup: CDR1 SGHDN, CDR2 FVKESK. Trimming took 4 bases from V and 6 from J, leaving 16 bases between them. CDR3 length: 14 amino acids. The CDR3 protein is CASSLLTGTIEQYF. The CDR3 bases are TGTGCCAGCAGCCTTTTGACAGGAACTATCGAGCAGTACTTC. Looking up the rest from reference TRBV14 and TRBJ2-7 gives the full variable domain: EAGVTQFPSHSVIEKGQTVTLRCDPISGHDNLYWYRRVMGKEIKFLLHFVKESKQDESGMPNNRFLAERTGGTYSTLKVQPAELEDSGVYFCASSLLTGTIEQYFGPGTRLTVT.

The chain joins TRBV6-6 to TRBJ2-7, with D maybe TRBD2 (6 bases). This CDR3 is built from 13 residues. Trimming shortened V by 0 bases and J by 12 bases, and 15 bases separated the two germline ends. Germline CDR1 MNHNY, CDR2 SVGAGI (reference sequence). CDR3 bases: TGTGCCAGCAGTTACTCGGGCGGGGAGGTAGGGTACTTC. It is translated as CASSYSGGEVGYF.

The J gene is TRBJ2-7, the V gene TRBV5-1; 11 positions agree with TRBD1. The CDR3 length is 17 residues. V shed 4 bases and J 3 bases; nucleotides not matched to a gene: 12. Germline assignment: CDR1 SGHRS and CDR2 YFSETQ. The CDR3 nucleotides are TGCGCCAGCAGCCCCTTCCAACCGGGACAGGGGGACTACGAGCAGTACTTC. Its translation: CASSPFQPGQGDYEQYF.

V and J are TRBV19 and TRBJ2-2; D unresolved. The length of the CDR3 is 12 residues. The V gene's germline CDR1 is LNHDA and CDR2 SQIVND (reference sequence). The germline V and J ends were trimmed by 5 bases and 6 bases, with 7 bases remaining between them. The CDR3 sequence: CASSFRSGELFF. CDR3 sequence (DNA): TGTGCCAGTAGTTTCAGATCCGGGGAGCTGTTTTTT.

The V and J genes are TRBV28 and TRBJ1-1, with a weak D call TRBD1 (5 bases). The ends were cut back, 6 bases at V and 0 bases at J, with 11 bases in the middle. The V gene's germline CDR1 is MDHEN and CDR2 SYDVKM. The CDR3 runs to 14 residues. CDR3 in amino acids: CASRVLQVNTEAFF. CDR3 DNA sequence: TGTGCCAGCAGGGTATTACAGGTGAACACTGAAGCTTTCTTT.

This chain links TRBV10-1 with TRBJ2-7; 7 bases map to TRBD1. The CDR3 has 14 amino acids. Trimming took 2 bases from V and 4 from J; bases not matched to a gene: 5. Germline V gene lookup returns CDR1 WNHNN and CDR2 SYGVQD (reference sequence). CDR3 DNA: TGCGCCAGCAGTGAGGACAGGGAGTTATACGAGCAGTACTTC. It is translated as CASSEDRELYEQYF.

The chain carries TRBV5-4 and TRBJ2-7; unclear D gene. This CDR3 region has 14 residues. Per the germline V gene, CDR1 is SGHNT and CDR2 is YYREEE (reference sequence). V was trimmed by 1 base and J by 2 bases, leaving 10 bases between them. The CDR3 spells CASSLFTRAYEQYF. The CDR3 nucleotides are TGTGCCAGCAGCTTGTTTACGAGAGCCTACGAGCAGTACTTC.

This rearrangement joins TRBV2 to TRBJ2-2, with D possibly being TRBD1 (5 bases). The V end was cut by 6 bases, the J end by 1 base, with 9 bases between. The CDR3 length is 14 residues. The germline V gene encodes CDR1 SNHLY and CDR2 FYNNEI. The CDR3 region is CASSITGNTGELFF. The CDR3 DNA is TGTGCCAGCAGCATTACAGGGAACACCGGGGAGCTGTTTTTT.

The rearrangement uses TRBV5-8 and TRBJ1-5, with D unresolved. CDR1 is SGHTS, CDR2 YDEGEE, per germline. Between the trimmed V and J ends, which lost 4 bases and 2 bases, there was a span of 16 bases. The CDR3 length is 16 residues. The DNA of the CDR3 is TGTGCCAGCAGCCCCGGGGTAGGGAGAGGCAATCAGCCCCAGCATTTT. Protein: CASSPGVGRGNQPQHF.